Listed below are T cell receptor beta chains from one sample, sequenced in a study of blood T cell repertoires in COVID-19. Using immunoSEQ multiplex PCR, the repertoire was profiled, and TCRdb retains in-frame clones only, with some absent. The table shows some 290,000 clones, with roughly nine tenths occurring only once. Sequenced material: peripheral blood. All receptors come from a woman aged 30 to 39 with COVID-19, enrolled during active disease. Both conserved end residues are part of each CDR3. Each record gives: D gene, V gene, J gene, clone size, CDR3 protein, CDR3 DNA. D genes are given only for firm matches. Clone size is stated in some rows and not others, as once, few, many or a class when expanded.

d_gene: TRBD2; v_gene: TRBV7-2; j_gene: TRBJ2-1; abundance: once; CDR3aa: CASSLERGNEQFF; CDR3nt: TGTGCCAGCAGCCTAGAGCGGGGGAATGAGCAGTTCTTC
d_gene: TRBD2; v_gene: TRBV2; j_gene: TRBJ2-5; abundance: NA; CDR3aa: CASSGLAGPQETQYF; CDR3nt: TGTGCCAGCAGTGGACTAGCGGGGCCCCAAGAGACCCAGTACTTC
d_gene: TRBD1; v_gene: TRBV3-1/TRBV3-2; j_gene: TRBJ2-7; abundance: NA; CDR3aa: CASSLYTGGAYEQYF; CDR3nt: TGTGCCAGCAGCCTTTATACAGGGGGAGCTTACGAGCAGTACTTC
d_gene: TRBD1; v_gene: TRBV19; j_gene: TRBJ1-1; abundance: NA; CDR3aa: CASSISGTGGRATEAFF; CDR3nt: TGTGCCAGTAGTATTTCCGGGACAGGGGGCAGGGCCACTGAAGCTTTCTTT
d_gene: TRBD1; v_gene: TRBV4-1; j_gene: TRBJ2-5; abundance: few; CDR3aa: CASSDADREGETQYF; CDR3nt: TGCGCCAGCAGCGATGCGGACAGGGAAGGAGAGACCCAGTACTTC
d_gene: TRBD2; v_gene: TRBV9; j_gene: TRBJ2-3; abundance: NA; CDR3aa: CASSIAGGLLNTQYF; CDR3nt: TGTGCCAGCAGTATAGCGGGGGGCCTCCTAAATACGCAGTATTTT
d_gene: NA; v_gene: TRBV21-1; j_gene: TRBJ2-4; abundance: NA; CDR3aa: CASTGGLAKNIQYF; CDR3nt: TGTGCCAGCACGGGGGGCCTAGCCAAAAACATTCAGTACTTC
d_gene: NA; v_gene: TRBV5-1; j_gene: TRBJ2-7; abundance: NA; CDR3aa: CASSLPSYEQYF; CDR3nt: TGCGCCAGCAGCCTTCCTTCCTACGAGCAGTACTTC
d_gene: TRBD1; v_gene: TRBV6-6; j_gene: TRBJ1-4; abundance: NA; CDR3aa: CASSQGRGLGEKLFF; CDR3nt: TGTGCCAGCAGTCAAGGAAGGGGGCTGGGTGAAAAACTGTTTTTT
d_gene: NA; v_gene: TRBV6-2/TRBV6-3; j_gene: TRBJ1-2; abundance: few; CDR3aa: CASSPTSSNYGYTF; CDR3nt: TGTGCCAGCAGCCCGACATCTTCAAACTATGGCTACACCTTC
d_gene: NA; v_gene: TRBV7-2; j_gene: TRBJ1-3; abundance: NA; CDR3aa: CASSPGTSIGNTIYF; CDR3nt: TGTGCCAGCAGCCCAGGGACAAGTATTGGAAACACCATATATTTT
d_gene: TRBD2; v_gene: TRBV20-1; j_gene: TRBJ2-1; abundance: NA; CDR3aa: CSASSPLSGGAYNEQFF; CDR3nt: TGCAGTGCTAGTTCTCCCCTGAGCGGGGGTGCCTACAATGAGCAGTTCTTC
d_gene: NA; v_gene: TRBV7-2; j_gene: TRBJ1-3; abundance: NA; CDR3aa: CASSLVPRSGSGNTIYF; CDR3nt: TGTGCCAGCAGCTTAGTCCCTCGTTCCGGGTCTGGAAACACCATATATTTT
d_gene: NA; v_gene: TRBV28; j_gene: TRBJ2-7; abundance: NA; CDR3aa: CASGPPYEQYF; CDR3nt: TGTGCCAGCGGGCCTCCCTACGAGCAGTACTTC
d_gene: TRBD1; v_gene: TRBV2; j_gene: TRBJ1-3; abundance: once; CDR3aa: CAKQGPRYSGNTIYF; CDR3nt: TGTGCCAAACAGGGGCCCCGATACTCTGGAAACACCATATATTTT
d_gene: NA; v_gene: TRBV19; j_gene: TRBJ2-1; abundance: NA; CDR3aa: CASKRQDRNEQFF; CDR3nt: TGTGCCAGCAAAAGACAGGATCGCAATGAGCAGTTCTTC
d_gene: TRBD1; v_gene: TRBV5-1; j_gene: TRBJ1-1; abundance: NA; CDR3aa: CASSLVRQQGRNTEAFF; CDR3nt: TGCGCCAGCAGCTTGGTGAGACAACAGGGGCGGAACACTGAAGCTTTCTTT
d_gene: NA; v_gene: TRBV11-2; j_gene: TRBJ1-6; abundance: NA; CDR3aa: CASSALADSPLHF; CDR3nt: TGTGCCAGCAGCGCCTTGGCGGATTCGCCCCTCCACTTT
d_gene: TRBD2; v_gene: TRBV19; j_gene: TRBJ2-7; abundance: NA; CDR3aa: CASSMTGGRVSSYEQYF; CDR3nt: TGTGCCAGTAGTATGACGGGAGGTCGGGTAAGCTCCTACGAGCAGTACTTC
d_gene: NA; v_gene: TRBV5-1; j_gene: TRBJ2-1; abundance: NA; CDR3aa: CASSLGPQGSYNEQFF; CDR3nt: TGCGCCAGCAGCTTGGGGCCCCAGGGGTCCTACAATGAGCAGTTCTTC
d_gene: TRBD2; v_gene: TRBV5-1; j_gene: TRBJ2-4; abundance: NA; CDR3aa: CASSFNLAGGPLNIQYF; CDR3nt: TGCGCCAGCAGCTTCAACCTAGCGGGGGGGCCACTAAACATTCAGTACTTC
d_gene: NA; v_gene: TRBV19; j_gene: TRBJ1-2; abundance: NA; CDR3aa: CASSTRWRGAENGYTF; CDR3nt: TGTGCCAGTAGTACTCGTTGGCGGGGGGCGGAAAATGGCTACACCTTC
d_gene: TRBD1; v_gene: TRBV7-2; j_gene: TRBJ1-5; abundance: few; CDR3aa: CASSRTGMSNQPQHF; CDR3nt: TGTGCCAGCAGCAGGACAGGGATGAGCAATCAGCCCCAGCATTTT
d_gene: NA; v_gene: TRBV20-1; j_gene: TRBJ2-5; abundance: NA; CDR3aa: CSARAETQYF; CDR3nt: TGCAGTGCTAGAGCGGAGACCCAGTACTTC
d_gene: NA; v_gene: TRBV5-8; j_gene: TRBJ1-2; abundance: NA; CDR3aa: CASSFPSNYGYTF; CDR3nt: TGTGCCAGCAGCTTTCCTTCTAACTATGGCTACACCTTC
d_gene: NA; v_gene: TRBV6-5; j_gene: TRBJ1-5; abundance: once; CDR3aa: CASSTGEYSNQPQHF; CDR3nt: TGTGCCAGTTCGACAGGAGAGTATAGCAATCAGCCCCAGCATTTT
d_gene: NA; v_gene: TRBV7-8; j_gene: TRBJ2-5; abundance: NA; CDR3aa: CASSLAQLGQETQYF; CDR3nt: TGTGCCAGCAGCTTAGCGCAACTAGGCCAAGAGACCCAGTACTTC
d_gene: NA; v_gene: TRBV5-1; j_gene: TRBJ2-3; abundance: NA; CDR3aa: CASSPGGDTQYF; CDR3nt: TGCGCCAGCAGCCCCGGCGGAGATACGCAGTATTTT
d_gene: NA; v_gene: TRBV7-9; j_gene: TRBJ1-1; abundance: once; CDR3aa: CASSRGTEAFF; CDR3nt: TGTGCCAGCAGCCGAGGAACTGAAGCTTTCTTT
d_gene: NA; v_gene: TRBV28; j_gene: TRBJ2-7; abundance: NA; CDR3aa: CASSSAESYEQYF; CDR3nt: TGTGCCAGCAGTTCCGCGGAGTCCTACGAGCAGTACTTC
d_gene: TRBD1; v_gene: TRBV7-9; j_gene: TRBJ1-2; abundance: NA; CDR3aa: CASSPGTGINYGYTF; CDR3nt: TGTGCCAGCAGCCCGGGGACAGGGATTAACTATGGCTACACCTTC
d_gene: TRBD1; v_gene: TRBV6-5; j_gene: TRBJ1-1; abundance: NA; CDR3aa: CASRRGQGADTEAFF; CDR3nt: TGTGCCAGCAGAAGAGGACAGGGGGCCGACACTGAAGCTTTCTTT
d_gene: TRBD1; v_gene: TRBV11-3; j_gene: TRBJ1-1; abundance: NA; CDR3aa: CASSWDSDTEAFF; CDR3nt: TGTGCCAGCAGCTGGGACAGCGACACTGAAGCTTTCTTT
d_gene: NA; v_gene: TRBV6-5; j_gene: TRBJ2-7; abundance: NA; CDR3aa: CASSYSIPGRGYEQYF; CDR3nt: TGTGCCAGCAGTTACTCGATACCCGGTCGGGGCTACGAGCAGTACTTC
d_gene: NA; v_gene: TRBV5-4; j_gene: TRBJ2-7; abundance: NA; CDR3aa: CASSSHRAAEQYF; CDR3nt: TGTGCCAGCAGCTCTCACAGGGCGGCCGAGCAGTACTTC
d_gene: NA; v_gene: TRBV10-1; j_gene: TRBJ2-5; abundance: NA; CDR3aa: CASSESGAQETQYF; CDR3nt: TGCGCCAGCAGTGAGTCAGGGGCCCAAGAGACCCAGTACTTC
d_gene: NA; v_gene: TRBV15; j_gene: TRBJ2-2; abundance: NA; CDR3aa: CATSSHGVTNTGELFF; CDR3nt: TGTGCCACCAGCAGCCACGGGGTTACGAACACCGGGGAGCTGTTTTTT
d_gene: TRBD1; v_gene: TRBV18; j_gene: TRBJ1-1; abundance: NA; CDR3aa: CASSPGTAEAFF; CDR3nt: TGTGCCAGCTCACCAGGGACAGCTGAAGCTTTCTTT
d_gene: TRBD2; v_gene: TRBV9; j_gene: TRBJ2-1; abundance: NA; CDR3aa: CASSAGLAIYNEQFF; CDR3nt: TGTGCCAGCAGCGCGGGACTAGCGATATACAATGAGCAGTTCTTC
d_gene: TRBD2; v_gene: TRBV7-8; j_gene: TRBJ2-7; abundance: NA; CDR3aa: CASSSTRRTSFIHEQYF; CDR3nt: TGTGCCAGCAGCTCCACGCGCCGGACTAGCTTTATCCACGAGCAGTACTTC
d_gene: NA; v_gene: TRBV7-9; j_gene: TRBJ2-7; abundance: NA; CDR3aa: CASSLIGPGRGYEQYF; CDR3nt: TGTGCCAGCAGCTTAATTGGGCCAGGTAGGGGATACGAGCAGTACTTC
d_gene: NA; v_gene: TRBV7-2; j_gene: TRBJ2-3; abundance: NA; CDR3aa: CASSPGGVGSFTDTQYF; CDR3nt: TGTGCCAGCAGCCCTGGAGGGGTGGGATCCTTCACAGATACGCAGTATTTT
d_gene: NA; v_gene: TRBV19; j_gene: TRBJ2-1; abundance: NA; CDR3aa: CASSPTIYNEQFF; CDR3nt: TGTGCCAGTAGCCCAACAATATACAATGAGCAGTTCTTC
d_gene: TRBD1; v_gene: TRBV27; j_gene: TRBJ1-2; abundance: NA; CDR3aa: CASSPFLTGGGYGYTF; CDR3nt: TGTGCCAGCAGTCCTTTTTTAACAGGGGGAGGATATGGCTACACCTTC